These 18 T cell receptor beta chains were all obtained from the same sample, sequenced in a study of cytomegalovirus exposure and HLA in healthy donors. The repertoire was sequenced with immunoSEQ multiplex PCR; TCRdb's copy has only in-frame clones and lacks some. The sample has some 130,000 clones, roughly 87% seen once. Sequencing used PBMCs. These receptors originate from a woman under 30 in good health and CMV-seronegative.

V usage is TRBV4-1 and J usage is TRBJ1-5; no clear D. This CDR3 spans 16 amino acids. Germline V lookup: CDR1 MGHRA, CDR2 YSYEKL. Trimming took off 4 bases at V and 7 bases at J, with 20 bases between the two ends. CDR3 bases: TGCGCCAGCAGCCCCCTTGGAGGTAGGGATGGGCAGCCCCAGCATTTT. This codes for CASSPLGGRDGQPQHF.

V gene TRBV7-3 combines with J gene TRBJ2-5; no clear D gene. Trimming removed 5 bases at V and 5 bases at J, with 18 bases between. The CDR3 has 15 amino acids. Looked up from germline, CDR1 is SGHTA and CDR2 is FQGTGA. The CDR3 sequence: CASSPGYLVPETQYF. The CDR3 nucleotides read TGTGCCAGCAGCCCGGGTTATCTCGTGCCTGAGACCCAGTACTTC.

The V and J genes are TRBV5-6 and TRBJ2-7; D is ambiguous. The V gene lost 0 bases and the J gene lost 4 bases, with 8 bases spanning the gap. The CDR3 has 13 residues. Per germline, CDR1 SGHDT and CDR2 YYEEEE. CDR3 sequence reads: CASSLDRDYEQYF. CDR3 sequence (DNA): TGTGCCAGCAGCTTGGACAGAGATTACGAGCAGTACTTC.

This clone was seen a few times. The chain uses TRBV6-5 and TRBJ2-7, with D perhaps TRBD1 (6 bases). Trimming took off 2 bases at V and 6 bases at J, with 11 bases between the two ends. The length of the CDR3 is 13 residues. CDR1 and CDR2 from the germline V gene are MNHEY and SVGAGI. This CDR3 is CASSYEGDGEQYF. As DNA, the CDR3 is TGTGCCAGCAGTTACGAGGGGGACGGCGAGCAGTACTTC.

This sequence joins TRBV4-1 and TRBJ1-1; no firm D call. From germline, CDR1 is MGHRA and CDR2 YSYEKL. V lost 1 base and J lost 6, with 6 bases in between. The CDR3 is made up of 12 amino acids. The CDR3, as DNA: TGCGCCAGCAGCCAAGCTCCCCCTGAAGCTTTCTTT. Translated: CASSQAPPEAFF.

CDR3 in DNA: TGTGCCAGCAGCTGGGGACAGGGCCTGCTTCGGCCCCAGCATTTT. Protein product: CASSWGQGLLRPQHF. V and J are TRBV7-8 and TRBJ1-5; 9 positions match TRBD1. CDR3 length: 15 residues. Germline loops: CDR1 SGHVS, CDR2 FQNEAQ. V gave up 4 bases and J gave up 9 bases; unmatched junction bases: 10.

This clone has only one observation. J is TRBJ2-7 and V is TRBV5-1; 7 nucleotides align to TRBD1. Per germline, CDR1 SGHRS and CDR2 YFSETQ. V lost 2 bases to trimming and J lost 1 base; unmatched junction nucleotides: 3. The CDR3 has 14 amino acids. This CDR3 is CASSLWDRSYEQYF. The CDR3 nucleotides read TGCGCCAGCAGCTTATGGGACAGATCCTACGAGCAGTACTTC.

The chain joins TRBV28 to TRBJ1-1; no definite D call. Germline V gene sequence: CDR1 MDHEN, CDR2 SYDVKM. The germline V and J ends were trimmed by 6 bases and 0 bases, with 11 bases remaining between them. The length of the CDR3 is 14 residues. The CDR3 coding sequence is TGTGCCAGCAGCCCAGCGAAGATGAACACTGAAGCTTTCTTT. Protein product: CASSPAKMNTEAFF.

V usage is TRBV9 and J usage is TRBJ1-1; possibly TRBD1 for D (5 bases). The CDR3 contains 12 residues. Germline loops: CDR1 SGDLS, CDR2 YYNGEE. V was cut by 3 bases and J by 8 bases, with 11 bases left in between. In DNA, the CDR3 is TGTGCCAGCAGCGGGGGACTGGGGGAAGCTTTCTTT. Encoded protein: CASSGGLGEAFF.

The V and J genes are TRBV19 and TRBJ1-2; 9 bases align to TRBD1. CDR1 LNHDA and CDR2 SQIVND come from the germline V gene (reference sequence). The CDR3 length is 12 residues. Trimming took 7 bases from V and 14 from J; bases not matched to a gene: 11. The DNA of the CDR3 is TGTGCCAGTACCATCAGCGGGACAGGGCAGACCTTC. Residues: CASTISGTGQTF.

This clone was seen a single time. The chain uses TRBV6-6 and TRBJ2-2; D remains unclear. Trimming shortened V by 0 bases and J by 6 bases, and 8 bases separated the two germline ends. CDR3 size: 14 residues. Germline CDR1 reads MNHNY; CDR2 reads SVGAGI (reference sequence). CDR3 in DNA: TGTGCCAGCAGTTACTCTGAGCGAGCCGGGGAGCTGTTTTTT. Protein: CASSYSERAGELFF.

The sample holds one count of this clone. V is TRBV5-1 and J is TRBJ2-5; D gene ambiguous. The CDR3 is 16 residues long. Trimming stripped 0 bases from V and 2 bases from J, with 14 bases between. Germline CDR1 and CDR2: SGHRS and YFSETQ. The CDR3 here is CASSLAGVGRQETQYF. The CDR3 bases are TGCGCCAGCAGCTTGGCCGGTGTTGGGCGTCAAGAGACCCAGTACTTC.

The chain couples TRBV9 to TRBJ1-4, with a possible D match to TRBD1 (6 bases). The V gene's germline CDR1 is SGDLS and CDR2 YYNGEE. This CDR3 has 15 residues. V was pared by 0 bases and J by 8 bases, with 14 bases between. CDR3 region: CASSVDTGLSEKLFF. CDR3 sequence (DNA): TGTGCCAGCAGCGTAGATACAGGGCTTTCGGAAAAACTGTTTTTT.

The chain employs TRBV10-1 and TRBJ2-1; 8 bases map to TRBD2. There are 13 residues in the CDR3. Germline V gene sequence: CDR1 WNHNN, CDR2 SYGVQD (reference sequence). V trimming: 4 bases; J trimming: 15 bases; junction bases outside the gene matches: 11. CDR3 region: CASSANKRGSPFF. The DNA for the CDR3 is TGCGCCAGCAGTGCTAATAAGCGGGGGAGCCCGTTCTTC.

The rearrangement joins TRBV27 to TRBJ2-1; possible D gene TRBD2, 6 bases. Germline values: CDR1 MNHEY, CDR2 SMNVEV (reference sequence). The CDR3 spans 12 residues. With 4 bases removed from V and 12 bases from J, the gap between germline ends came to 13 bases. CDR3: CASSSPQEGQFF. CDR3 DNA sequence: TGTGCCAGCAGTTCCCCACAGGAGGGGCAGTTCTTC.

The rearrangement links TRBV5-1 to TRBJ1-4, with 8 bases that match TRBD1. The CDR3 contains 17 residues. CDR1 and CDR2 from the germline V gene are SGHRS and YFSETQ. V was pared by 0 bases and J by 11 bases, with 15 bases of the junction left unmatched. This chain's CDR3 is CASSLEAGGGTIGKLFF. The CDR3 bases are TGCGCCAGCAGCTTGGAGGCAGGGGGCGGAACAATAGGGAAACTGTTTTTT.

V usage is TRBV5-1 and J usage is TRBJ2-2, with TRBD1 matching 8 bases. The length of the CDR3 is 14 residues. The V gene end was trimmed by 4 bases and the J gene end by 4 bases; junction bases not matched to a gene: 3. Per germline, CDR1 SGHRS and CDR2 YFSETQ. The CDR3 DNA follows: TGCGCCAGCAGCGAGGGACAGGCCACCGGGGAGCTGTTTTTT. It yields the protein CASSEGQATGELFF.

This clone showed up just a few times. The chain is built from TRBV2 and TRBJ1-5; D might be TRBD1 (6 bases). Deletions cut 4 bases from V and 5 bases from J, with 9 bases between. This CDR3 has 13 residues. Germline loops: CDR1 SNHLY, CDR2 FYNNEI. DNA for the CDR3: TGTGCCAGCAGTGGACAGGAGCATCAGCCCCAGCATTTT. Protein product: CASSGQEHQPQHF.